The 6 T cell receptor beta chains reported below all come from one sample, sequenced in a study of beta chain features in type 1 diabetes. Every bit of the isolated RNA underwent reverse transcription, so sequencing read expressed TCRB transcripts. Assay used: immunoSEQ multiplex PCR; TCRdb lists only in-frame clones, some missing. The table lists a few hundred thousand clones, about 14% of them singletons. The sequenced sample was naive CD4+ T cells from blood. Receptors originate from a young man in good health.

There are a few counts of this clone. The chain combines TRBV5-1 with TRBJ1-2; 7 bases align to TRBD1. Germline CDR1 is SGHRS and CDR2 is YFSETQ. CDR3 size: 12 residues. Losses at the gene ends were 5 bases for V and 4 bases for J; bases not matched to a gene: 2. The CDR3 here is CASRAGGYGYTF. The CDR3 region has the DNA TGCGCCAGCAGAGCAGGGGGCTATGGCTACACCTTC.

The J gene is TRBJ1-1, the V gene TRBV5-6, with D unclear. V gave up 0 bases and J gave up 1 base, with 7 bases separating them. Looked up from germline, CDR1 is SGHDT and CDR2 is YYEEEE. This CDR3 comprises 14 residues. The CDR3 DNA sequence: TGTGCCAGCAGCTTGGTGGTCACGAACACTGAAGCTTTCTTT. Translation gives CASSLVVTNTEAFF.

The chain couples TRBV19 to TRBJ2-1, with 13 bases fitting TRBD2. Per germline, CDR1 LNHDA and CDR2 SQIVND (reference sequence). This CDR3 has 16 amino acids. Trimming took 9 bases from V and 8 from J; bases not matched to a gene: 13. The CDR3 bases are TGTGCCAGCACCCAAATGCTACTAGCGGGAGGGCATGAGCAGTTCTTC. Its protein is CASTQMLLAGGHEQFF.

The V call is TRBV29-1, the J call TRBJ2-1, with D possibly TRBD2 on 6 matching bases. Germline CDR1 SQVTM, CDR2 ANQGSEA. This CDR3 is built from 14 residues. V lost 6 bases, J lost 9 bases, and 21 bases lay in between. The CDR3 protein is CSVGSGTWGVEQFF. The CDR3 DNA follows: TGCAGCGTCGGGAGCGGCACCTGGGGGGTTGAGCAGTTCTTC.

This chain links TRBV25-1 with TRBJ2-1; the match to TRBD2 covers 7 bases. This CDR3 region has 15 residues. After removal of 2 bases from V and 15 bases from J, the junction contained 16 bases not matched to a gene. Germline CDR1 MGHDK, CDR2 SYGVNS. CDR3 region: CASSEVKTPTSSRFF. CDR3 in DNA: TGTGCCAGCAGTGAAGTCAAGACCCCGACTAGCTCTAGGTTCTTC.

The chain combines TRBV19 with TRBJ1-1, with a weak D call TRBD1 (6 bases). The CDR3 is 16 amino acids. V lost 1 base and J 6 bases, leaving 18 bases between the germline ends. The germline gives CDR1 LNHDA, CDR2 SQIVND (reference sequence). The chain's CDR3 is CASSIATGSGSAEAFF. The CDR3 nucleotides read TGTGCCAGTAGTATAGCTACAGGGTCCGGCAGTGCTGAAGCTTTCTTT.